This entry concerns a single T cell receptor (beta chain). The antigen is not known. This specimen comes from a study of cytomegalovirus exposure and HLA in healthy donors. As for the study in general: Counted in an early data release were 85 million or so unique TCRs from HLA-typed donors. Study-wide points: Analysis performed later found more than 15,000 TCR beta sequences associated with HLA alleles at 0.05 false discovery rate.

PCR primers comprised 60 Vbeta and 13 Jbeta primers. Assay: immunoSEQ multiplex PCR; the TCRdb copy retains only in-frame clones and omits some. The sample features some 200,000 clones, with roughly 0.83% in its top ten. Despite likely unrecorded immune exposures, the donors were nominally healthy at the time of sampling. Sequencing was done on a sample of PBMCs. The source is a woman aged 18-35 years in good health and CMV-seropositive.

The CDR3: CASSPQGHSNYGYTF. The DNA for the CDR3 is TGTGCCAGCAGCCCTCAGGGACATTCCAACTATGGCTACACCTTC. The V and J genes are TRBV11-2 and TRBJ1-2; possibly TRBD1 for D (6 bases). The germline V and J ends were trimmed by 5 bases and 2 bases, with 15 bases remaining between them. The CDR3 is made up of 15 amino acids. Per the germline V gene, CDR1 is SGHAT and CDR2 is FQNNGV.